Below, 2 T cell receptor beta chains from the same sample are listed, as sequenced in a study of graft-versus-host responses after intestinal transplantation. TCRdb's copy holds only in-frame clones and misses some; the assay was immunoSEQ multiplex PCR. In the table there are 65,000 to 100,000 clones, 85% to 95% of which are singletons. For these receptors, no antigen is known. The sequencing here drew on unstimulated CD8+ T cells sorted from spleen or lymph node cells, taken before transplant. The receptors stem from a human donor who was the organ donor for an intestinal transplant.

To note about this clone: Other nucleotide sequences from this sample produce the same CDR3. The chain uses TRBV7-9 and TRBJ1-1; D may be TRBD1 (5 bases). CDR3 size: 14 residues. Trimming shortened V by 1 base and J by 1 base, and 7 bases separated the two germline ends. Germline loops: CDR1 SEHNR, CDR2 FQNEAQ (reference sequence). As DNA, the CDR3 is TGTGCCAGCAGCTTAGGGGGGGGGAACACTGAAGCTTTCTTT. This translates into CASSLGGGNTEAFF.

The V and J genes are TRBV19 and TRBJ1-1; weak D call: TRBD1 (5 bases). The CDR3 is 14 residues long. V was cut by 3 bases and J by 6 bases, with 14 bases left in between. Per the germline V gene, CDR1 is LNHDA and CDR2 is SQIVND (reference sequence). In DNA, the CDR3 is TGTGCCAGTAGTATTTGGGCGAGGGACTCTGAAGCTTTCTTT. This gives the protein CASSIWARDSEAFF. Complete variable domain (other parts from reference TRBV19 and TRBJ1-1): DGGITQSPKYLFRKEGQNVTLSCEQNLNHDAMYWYRQDPGQGLRLIYYSQIVNDFQKGDIAEGYSVSREKKESFPLTVTSAQKNPTAFYLCASSIWARDSEAFFGQGTRLTVV.